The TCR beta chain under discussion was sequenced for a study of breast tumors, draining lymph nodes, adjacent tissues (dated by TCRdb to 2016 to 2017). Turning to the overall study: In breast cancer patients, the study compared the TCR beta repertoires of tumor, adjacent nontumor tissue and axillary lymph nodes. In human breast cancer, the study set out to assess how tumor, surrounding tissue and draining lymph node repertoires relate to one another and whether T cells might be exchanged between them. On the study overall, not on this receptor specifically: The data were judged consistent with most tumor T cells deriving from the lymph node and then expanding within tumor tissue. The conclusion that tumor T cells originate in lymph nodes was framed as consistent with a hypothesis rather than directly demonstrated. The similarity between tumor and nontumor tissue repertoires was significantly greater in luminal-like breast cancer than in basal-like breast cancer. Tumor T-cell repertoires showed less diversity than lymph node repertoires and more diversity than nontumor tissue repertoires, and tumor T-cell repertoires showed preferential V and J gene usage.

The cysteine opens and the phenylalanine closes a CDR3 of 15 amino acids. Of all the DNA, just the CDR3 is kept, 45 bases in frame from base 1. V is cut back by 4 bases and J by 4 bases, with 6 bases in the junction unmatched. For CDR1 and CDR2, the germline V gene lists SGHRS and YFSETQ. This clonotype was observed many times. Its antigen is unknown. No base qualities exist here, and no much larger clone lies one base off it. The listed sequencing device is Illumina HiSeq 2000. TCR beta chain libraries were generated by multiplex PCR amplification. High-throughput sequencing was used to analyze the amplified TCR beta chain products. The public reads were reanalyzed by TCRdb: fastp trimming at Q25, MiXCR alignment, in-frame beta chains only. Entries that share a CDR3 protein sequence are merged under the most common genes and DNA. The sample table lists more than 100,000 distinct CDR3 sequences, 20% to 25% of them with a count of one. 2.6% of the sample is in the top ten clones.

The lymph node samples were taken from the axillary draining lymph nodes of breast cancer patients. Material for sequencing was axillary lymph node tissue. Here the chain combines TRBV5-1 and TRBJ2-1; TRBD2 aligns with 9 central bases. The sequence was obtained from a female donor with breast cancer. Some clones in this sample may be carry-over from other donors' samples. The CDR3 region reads CASSPGTSPYNEQFF. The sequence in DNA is TGCGCCAGCAGCCCAGGGACTAGCCCTTACAATGAGCAGTTCTTC.